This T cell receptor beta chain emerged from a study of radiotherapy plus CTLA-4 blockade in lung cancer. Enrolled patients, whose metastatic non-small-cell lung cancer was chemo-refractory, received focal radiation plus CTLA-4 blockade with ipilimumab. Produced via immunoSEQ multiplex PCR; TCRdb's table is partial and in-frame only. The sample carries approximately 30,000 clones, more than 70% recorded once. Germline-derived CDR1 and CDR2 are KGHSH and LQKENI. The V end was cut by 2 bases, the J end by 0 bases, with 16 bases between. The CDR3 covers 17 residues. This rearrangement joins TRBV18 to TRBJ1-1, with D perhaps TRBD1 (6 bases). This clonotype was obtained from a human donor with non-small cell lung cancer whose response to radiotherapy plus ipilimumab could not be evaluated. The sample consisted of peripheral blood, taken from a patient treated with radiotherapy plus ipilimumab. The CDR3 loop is CASSPIGTPLMNTEAFF. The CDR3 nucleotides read TGTGCCAGCTCACCAATCGGGACACCGCTTATGAACACTGAAGCTTTCTTT.